This T cell receptor beta chain was captured in a study of T cell clonotyping in hematopoietic cell transplantation. Method: immunoSEQ multiplex PCR; TCRdb's copy keeps in-frame clones and lacks some. The repertoire holds some 15,000 clones, with approximately 57% as singletons. V was shortened by 5 bases and J by 0 bases, with 14 bases between the two germline ends. CDR1 is SQVTM, CDR2 ANQGSEA, per germline. The CDR3 has 16 amino acids. Recipient blood drawn about 28 days pretransplant and days 30, 100, 180 after. The sample holds one count of this clone. The chain has TRBV29-1 and TRBJ2-6; D perhaps matches TRBD1 (5 bases). The TCR comes from a male patient aged 50 to 59 who had an allogeneic stem cell transplant from an unrelated donor, so T cells may come from the graft donor. Some clones in this sample may be carry-over from other donors' samples. Sequenced material: PBMCs, taken 30 days after allogeneic stem cell transplant. CDR3 region: CSVIGRVASGANVLTF. The CDR3 nucleotides read TGCAGCGTTATAGGCAGGGTGGCCTCTGGGGCCAACGTCCTGACTTTC.